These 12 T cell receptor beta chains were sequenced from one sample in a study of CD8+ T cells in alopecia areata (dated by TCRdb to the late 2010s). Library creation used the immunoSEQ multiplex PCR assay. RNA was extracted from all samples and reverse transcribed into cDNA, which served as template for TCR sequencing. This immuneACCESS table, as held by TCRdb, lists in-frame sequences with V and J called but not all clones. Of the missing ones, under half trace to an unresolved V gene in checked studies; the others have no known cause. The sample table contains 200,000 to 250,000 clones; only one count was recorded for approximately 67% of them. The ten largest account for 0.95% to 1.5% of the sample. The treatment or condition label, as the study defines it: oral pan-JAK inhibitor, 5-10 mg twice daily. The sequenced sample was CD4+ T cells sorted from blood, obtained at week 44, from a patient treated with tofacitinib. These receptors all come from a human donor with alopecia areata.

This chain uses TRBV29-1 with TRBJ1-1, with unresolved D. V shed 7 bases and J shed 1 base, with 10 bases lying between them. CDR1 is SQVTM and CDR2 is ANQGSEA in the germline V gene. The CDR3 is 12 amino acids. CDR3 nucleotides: TGCAGCGCGGCACACACGAACACTGAAGCTTTCTTT. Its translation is CSAAHTNTEAFF.

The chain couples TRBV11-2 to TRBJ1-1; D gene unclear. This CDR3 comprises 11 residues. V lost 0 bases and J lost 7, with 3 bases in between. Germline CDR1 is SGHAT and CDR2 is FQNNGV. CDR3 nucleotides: TGTGCCAGCAGCTTAGAAGGTGAAGCTTTCTTT. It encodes CASSLEGEAFF.

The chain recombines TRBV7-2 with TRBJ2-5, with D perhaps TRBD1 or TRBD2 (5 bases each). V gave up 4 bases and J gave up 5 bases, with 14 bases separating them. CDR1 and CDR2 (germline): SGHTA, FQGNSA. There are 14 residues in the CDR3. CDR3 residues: CASSSPGTWETQYF. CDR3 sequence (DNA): TGTGCCAGCAGCTCCCCGGGGACCTGGGAGACCCAGTACTTC.

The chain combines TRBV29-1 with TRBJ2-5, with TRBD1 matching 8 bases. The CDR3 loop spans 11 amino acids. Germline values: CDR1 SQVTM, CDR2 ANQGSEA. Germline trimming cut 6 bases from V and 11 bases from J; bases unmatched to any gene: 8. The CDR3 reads CSVRTGLEQYF. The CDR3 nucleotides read TGCAGCGTAAGGACAGGGTTGGAGCAGTACTTC.

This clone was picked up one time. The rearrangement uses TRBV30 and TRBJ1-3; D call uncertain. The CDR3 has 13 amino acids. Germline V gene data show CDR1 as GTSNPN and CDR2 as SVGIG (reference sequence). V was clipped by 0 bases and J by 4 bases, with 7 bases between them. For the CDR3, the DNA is TGTGCCTGGAGTGTCTCACACGGAAACACCATATATTTT. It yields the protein CAWSVSHGNTIYF. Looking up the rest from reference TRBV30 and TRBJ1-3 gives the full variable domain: SQTIHQWPATLVQPVGSPLSLECTVEGTSNPNLYWYRQAAGRGLQLLFYSVGIGQISSEVPQNLSASRPQDRQFILSSKKLLLSDSGFYLCAWSVSHGNTIYFGEGSWLTVV.

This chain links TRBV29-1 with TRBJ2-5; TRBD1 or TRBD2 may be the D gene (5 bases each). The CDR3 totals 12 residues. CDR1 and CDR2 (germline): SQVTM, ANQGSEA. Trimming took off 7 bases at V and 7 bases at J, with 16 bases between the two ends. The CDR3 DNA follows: TGCAGCGGAGGCCCAGGGAGTGGGACCCAGTACTTC. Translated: CSGGPGSGTQYF.

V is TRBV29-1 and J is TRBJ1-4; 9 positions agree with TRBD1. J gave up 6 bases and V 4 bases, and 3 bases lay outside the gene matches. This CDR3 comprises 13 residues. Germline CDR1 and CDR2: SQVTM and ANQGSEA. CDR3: CSVGDREHEKLFF. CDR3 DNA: TGCAGCGTTGGGGACAGGGAACATGAAAAACTGTTTTTT.

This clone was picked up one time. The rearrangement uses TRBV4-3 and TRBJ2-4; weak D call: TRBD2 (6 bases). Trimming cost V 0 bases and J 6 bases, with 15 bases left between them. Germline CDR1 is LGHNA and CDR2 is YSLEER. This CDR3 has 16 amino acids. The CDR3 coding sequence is TGCGCCAGCAGCCAAGAGTGGAGACAAGCGGGAAACATTCAGTACTTC. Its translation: CASSQEWRQAGNIQYF.

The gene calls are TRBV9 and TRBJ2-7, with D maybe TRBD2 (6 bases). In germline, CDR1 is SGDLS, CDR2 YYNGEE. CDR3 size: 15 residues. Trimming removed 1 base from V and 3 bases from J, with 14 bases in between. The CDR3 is CASSVSGLEGYEQYF. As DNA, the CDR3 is TGTGCCAGCAGCGTATCGGGCCTGGAGGGCTACGAGCAGTACTTC. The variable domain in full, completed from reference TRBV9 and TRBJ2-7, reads DSGVTQTPKHLITATGQRVTLRCSPRSGDLSVYWYQQSLDQGLQFLIQYYNGEERAKGNILERFSAQQFPDLHSELNLSSLELGDSALYFCASSVSGLEGYEQYFGPGTRLTVT.

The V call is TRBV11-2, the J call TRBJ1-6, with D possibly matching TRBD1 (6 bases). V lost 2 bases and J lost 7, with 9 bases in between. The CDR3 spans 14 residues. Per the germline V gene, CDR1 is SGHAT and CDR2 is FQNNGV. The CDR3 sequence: CASSLRTANSPLHF. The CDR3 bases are TGTGCCAGCAGCTTAAGGACAGCCAATTCACCCCTCCACTTT.

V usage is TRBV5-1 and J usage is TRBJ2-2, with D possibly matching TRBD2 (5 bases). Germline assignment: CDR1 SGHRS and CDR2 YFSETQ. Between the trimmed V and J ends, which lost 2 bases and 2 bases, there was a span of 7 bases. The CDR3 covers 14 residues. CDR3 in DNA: TGCGCCAGCAGCTTTACTAGAAACACCGGGGAGCTGTTTTTT. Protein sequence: CASSFTRNTGELFF. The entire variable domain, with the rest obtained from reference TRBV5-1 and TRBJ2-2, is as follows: KAGVTQTPRYLIKTRGQQVTLSCSPISGHRSVSWYQQTPGQGLQFLFEYFSETQRNKGNFPGRFSGRQFSNSRSEMNVSTLELGDSALYLCASSFTRNTGELFFGEGSRLTVL.

The CDR3 coding sequence is TGTGCCTGGAGTCGACAGGGCGACGGCACAGATACGCAGTATTTT. Protein: CAWSRQGDGTDTQYF. The chain combines TRBV30 with TRBJ2-3, with 7 bases fitting TRBD1. The junction had 6 bases not matched to a gene; V was cut back by 2 bases and J by 1 base. The CDR3 spans 15 residues. Germline V gene data show CDR1 as GTSNPN and CDR2 as SVGIG (reference sequence).